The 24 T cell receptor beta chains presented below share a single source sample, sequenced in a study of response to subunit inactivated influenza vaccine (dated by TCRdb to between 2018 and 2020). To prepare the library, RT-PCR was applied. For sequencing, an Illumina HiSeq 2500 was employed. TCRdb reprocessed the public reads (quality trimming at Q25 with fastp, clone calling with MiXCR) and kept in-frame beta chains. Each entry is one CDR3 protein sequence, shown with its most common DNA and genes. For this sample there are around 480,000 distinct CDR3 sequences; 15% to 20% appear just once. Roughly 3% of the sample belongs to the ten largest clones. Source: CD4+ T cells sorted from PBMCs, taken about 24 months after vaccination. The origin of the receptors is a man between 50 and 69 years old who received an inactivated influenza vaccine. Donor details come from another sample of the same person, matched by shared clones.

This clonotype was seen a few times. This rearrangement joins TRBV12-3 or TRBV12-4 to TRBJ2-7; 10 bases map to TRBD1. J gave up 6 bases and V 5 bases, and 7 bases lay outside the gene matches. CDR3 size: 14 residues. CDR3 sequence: CASSPRTGGGEQYF. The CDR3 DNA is TGTGCCAGCAGTCCGCGGACAGGGGGTGGCGAGCAGTACTTC.

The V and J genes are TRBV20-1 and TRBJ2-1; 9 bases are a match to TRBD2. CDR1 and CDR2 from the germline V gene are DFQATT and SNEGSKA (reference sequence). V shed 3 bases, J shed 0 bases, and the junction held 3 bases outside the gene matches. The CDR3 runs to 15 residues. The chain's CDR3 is CSARGAGGSYNEQFF. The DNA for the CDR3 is TGCAGTGCTAGGGGAGCGGGAGGCTCCTACAATGAGCAGTTCTTC.

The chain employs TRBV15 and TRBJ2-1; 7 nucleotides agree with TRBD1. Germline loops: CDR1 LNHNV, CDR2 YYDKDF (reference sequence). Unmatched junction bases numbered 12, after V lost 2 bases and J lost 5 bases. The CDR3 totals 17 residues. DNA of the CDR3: TGTGCCACCAGCAGATTACCTAGGAGACAGGGAAACAATGAGCAGTTCTTC. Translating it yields CATSRLPRRQGNNEQFF.

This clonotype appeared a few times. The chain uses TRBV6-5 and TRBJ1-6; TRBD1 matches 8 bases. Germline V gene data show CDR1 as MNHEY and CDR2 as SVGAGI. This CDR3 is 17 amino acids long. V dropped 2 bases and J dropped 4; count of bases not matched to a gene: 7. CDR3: CASSYEHRGVYNSPLHF. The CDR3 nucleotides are TGTGCCAGCAGTTACGAGCACAGGGGGGTGTATAATTCACCCCTCCACTTT.

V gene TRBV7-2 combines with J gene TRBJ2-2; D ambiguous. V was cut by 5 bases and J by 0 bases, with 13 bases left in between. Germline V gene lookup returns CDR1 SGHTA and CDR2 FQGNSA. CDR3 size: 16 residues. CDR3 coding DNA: TGTGCCAGCAGCCCCTCCCTACCTACGAACACCGGGGAGCTGTTTTTT. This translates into CASSPSLPTNTGELFF.

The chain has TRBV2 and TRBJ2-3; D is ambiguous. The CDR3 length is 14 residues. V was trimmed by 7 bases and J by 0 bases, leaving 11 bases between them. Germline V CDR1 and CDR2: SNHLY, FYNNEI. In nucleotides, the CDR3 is TGTGCCAGCACCGTTCTAGTGAGCACAGATACGCAGTATTTT. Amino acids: CASTVLVSTDTQYF.

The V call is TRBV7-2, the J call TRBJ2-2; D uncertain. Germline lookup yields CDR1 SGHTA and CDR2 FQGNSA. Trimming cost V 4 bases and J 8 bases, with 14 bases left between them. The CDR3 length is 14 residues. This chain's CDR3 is CASSSKDSFGELFF. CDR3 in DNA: TGTGCCAGCAGCTCGAAAGACTCGTTTGGGGAGCTGTTTTTT.

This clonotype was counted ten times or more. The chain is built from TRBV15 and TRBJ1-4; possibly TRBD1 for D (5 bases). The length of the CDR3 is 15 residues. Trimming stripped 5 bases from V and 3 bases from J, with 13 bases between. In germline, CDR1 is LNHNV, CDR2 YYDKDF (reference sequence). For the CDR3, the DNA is TGTGCCACCAGCCCGCGACAGATCTCTAATGAAAAACTGTTTTTT. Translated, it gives CATSPRQISNEKLFF. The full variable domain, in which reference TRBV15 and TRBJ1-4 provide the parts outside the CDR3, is DAMVIQNPRYQVTQFGKPVTLSCSQTLNHNVMYWYQQKSSQAPKLLFHYYDKDFNNEADTPDNFQSRRPNTSFCFLDIRSPGLGDTAMYLCATSPRQISNEKLFFGSGTQLSVL.

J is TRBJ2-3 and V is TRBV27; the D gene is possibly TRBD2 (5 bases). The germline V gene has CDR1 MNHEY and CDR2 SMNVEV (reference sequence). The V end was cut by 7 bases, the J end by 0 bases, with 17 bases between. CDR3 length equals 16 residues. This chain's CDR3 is CASKLVAGASTDTQYF. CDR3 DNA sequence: TGTGCCAGCAAACTAGTGGCCGGAGCTAGCACAGATACGCAGTATTTT.

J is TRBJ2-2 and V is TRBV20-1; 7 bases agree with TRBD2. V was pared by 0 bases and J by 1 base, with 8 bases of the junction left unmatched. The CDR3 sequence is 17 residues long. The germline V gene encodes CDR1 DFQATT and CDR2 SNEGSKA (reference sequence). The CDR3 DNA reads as TGCAGTGCTAGAGATTCAACCCGCGGGGGGAACACCGGGGAGCTGTTTTTT. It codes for CSARDSTRGGNTGELFF.

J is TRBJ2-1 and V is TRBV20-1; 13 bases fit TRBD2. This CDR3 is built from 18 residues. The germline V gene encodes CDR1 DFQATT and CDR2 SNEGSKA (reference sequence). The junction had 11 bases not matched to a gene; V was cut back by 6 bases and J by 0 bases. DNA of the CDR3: TGCAGTGCCCGAGGGGGACTAGCGGGGACCCTCTCCTACAATGAGCAGTTCTTC. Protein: CSARGGLAGTLSYNEQFF.

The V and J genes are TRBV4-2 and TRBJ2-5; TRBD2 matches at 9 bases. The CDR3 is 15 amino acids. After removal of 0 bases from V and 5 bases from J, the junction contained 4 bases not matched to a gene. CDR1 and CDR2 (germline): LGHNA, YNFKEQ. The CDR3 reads CASSQDAGGQETQYF. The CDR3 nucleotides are TGTGCCAGCAGCCAAGATGCGGGGGGGCAGGAGACCCAGTACTTC.

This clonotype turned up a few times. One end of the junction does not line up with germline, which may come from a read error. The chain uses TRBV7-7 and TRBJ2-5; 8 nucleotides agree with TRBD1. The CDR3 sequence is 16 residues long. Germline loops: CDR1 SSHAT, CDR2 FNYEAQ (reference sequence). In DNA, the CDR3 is TGTGCTAGCAGCTACGGCCGGACAGGGAAAATAGAGACCCAGTACTTC. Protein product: CASSYGRTGKIETQYF. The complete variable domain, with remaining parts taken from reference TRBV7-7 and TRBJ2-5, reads GAGVSQSPRYKVTKRGQDVTLRCDPISSHATLYWYQQALGQGPEFLTYFNYEAQPDKSGLPSDRFSAERPEGSISTLTIQRTEQRDSAMYRCASSYGRTGKIETQYFGPGTRLLVL.

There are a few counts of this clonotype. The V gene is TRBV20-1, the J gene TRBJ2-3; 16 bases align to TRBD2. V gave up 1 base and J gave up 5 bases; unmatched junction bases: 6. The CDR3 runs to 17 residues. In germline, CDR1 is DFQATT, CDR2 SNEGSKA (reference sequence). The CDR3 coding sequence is TGCAGTGCTAGAGCCGGGACTAGCGGGGGGGCTAAAGATACGCAGTATTTT. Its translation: CSARAGTSGGAKDTQYF.

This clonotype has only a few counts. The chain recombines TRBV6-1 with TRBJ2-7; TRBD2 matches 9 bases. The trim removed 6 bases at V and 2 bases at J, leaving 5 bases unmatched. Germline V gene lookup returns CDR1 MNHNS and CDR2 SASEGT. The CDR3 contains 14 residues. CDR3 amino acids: CASRELAGTYEQYF. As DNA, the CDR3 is TGTGCCAGCAGGGAACTAGCGGGCACCTACGAGCAGTACTTC.

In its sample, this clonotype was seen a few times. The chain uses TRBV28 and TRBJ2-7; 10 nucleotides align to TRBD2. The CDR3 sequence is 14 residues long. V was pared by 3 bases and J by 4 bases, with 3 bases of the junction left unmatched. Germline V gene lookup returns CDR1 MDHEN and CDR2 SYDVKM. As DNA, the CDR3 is TGTGCCAGCAGTTTTGGGACTAGCGTTTACGAGCAGTACTTC. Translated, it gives CASSFGTSVYEQYF.

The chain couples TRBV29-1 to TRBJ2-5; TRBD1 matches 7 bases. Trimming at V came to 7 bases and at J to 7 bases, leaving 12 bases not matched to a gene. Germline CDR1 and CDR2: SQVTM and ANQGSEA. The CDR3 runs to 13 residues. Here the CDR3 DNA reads TGCAGCGGCTCGGTAGGGGGCAAGTCGACCCAGTACTTC. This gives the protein CSGSVGGKSTQYF.

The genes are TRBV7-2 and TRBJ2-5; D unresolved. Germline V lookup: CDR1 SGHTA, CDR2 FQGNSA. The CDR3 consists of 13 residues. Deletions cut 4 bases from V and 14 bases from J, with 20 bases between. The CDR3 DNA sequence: TGTGCCAGCAGCTCTTCGAGGACGGCGACCTCCTACTTC. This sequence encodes CASSSSRTATSYF.

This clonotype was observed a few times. The CDR3 is CASSQEITLRVNEQFF. The DNA for the CDR3 is TGTGCCAGCAGCCAAGAGATCACTCTGAGAGTCAATGAGCAGTTCTTC. The rearrangement links TRBV3-1 to TRBJ2-1; D not certain. V dropped 0 bases and J dropped 6 bases, with 15 bases sitting between them. Germline V lookup: CDR1 LGHDT, CDR2 YNNKEL (reference sequence). The CDR3 extends over 16 amino acids.

The CDR3 protein is CSAGLGTGGQETQYF. CDR3 coding DNA: TGCAGCGCCGGACTAGGGACAGGGGGTCAGGAGACCCAGTACTTC. This chain links TRBV29-1 with TRBJ2-5, with 11 bases fitting TRBD1. Germline trimming cut 7 bases from V and 5 bases from J; bases unmatched to any gene: 12. Germline values: CDR1 SQVTM, CDR2 ANQGSEA. The CDR3 loop spans 15 amino acids.

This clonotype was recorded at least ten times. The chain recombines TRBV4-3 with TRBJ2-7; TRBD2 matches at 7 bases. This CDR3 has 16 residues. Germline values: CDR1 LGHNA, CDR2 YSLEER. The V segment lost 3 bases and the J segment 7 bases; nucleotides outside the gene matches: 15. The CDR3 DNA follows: TGCGCCAGCAGCCAGAACCGGGACGGCGGACTAGGAGAGCAGTACTTC. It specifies CASSQNRDGGLGEQYF.

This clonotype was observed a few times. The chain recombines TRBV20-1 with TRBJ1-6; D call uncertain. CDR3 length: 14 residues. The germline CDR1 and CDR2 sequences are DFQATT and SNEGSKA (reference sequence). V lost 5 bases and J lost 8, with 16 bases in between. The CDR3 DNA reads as TGCAGTGCTCGCCGCGGGCAGGCCCATTCACCCCTCCACTTT. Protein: CSARRGQAHSPLHF.

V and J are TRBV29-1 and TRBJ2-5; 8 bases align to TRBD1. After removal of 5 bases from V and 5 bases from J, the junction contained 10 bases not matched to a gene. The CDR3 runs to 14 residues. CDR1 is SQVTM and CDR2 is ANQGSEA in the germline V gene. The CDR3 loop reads CSVQNRGVGETQYF. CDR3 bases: TGCAGCGTTCAGAACAGGGGGGTCGGGGAGACCCAGTACTTC.

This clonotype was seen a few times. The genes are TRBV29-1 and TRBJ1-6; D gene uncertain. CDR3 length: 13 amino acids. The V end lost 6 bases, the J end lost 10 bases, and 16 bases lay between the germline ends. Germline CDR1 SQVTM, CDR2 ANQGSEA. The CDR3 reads CSVETNSGSPLHF. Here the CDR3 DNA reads TGCAGCGTGGAGACTAACAGCGGGTCACCCCTCCACTTT.